These 12 T cell receptor beta chains came from one sample sequenced in a study of cytomegalovirus exposure and HLA in healthy donors. Use of 60 Vbeta and 13 Jbeta primers characterized the PCR. TCRdb's copy holds only in-frame clones and misses some; the assay was immunoSEQ multiplex PCR. The sample records under 95,000 clones, more than 75% being singletons. Sequenced input: PBMCs. These receptors all come from a woman aged 40 to 50 in good health and CMV-seropositive.

The rearrangement uses TRBV2 and TRBJ2-1; 12 bases fit TRBD2. V dropped 6 bases and J dropped 2; count of bases not matched to a gene: 5. The CDR3 totals 16 residues. Looked up from germline, CDR1 is SNHLY and CDR2 is FYNNEI. CDR3 DNA: TGTGCCAGCAGCGCTGCTAGCGGGAGGGCCTACAATGAGCAGTTCTTC. Translating it yields CASSAASGRAYNEQFF.

V gene TRBV19 combines with J gene TRBJ2-7, with D tentatively TRBD2 (6 bases). CDR3 length: 15 amino acids. The germline V and J ends were trimmed by 4 bases and 0 bases, with 13 bases remaining between them. CDR1 and CDR2 from the germline V gene are LNHDA and SQIVND (reference sequence). CDR3: CASSNGAGSSYEQYF. CDR3 coding DNA: TGTGCCAGTAGTAACGGCGCCGGGAGCTCCTACGAGCAGTACTTC.

The genes are TRBV2 and TRBJ2-7, with D possibly being TRBD1 (6 bases). Per the germline V gene, CDR1 is SNHLY and CDR2 is FYNNEI. CDR3 length: 13 residues. V shed 6 bases and J shed 0 bases, with 9 bases lying between them. This CDR3 reads CASSGQNSYEQYF. DNA of the CDR3: TGTGCCAGCAGCGGACAGAACTCCTACGAGCAGTACTTC. The whole variable domain, remainder taken from reference TRBV2 and TRBJ2-7, is EPEVTQTPSHQVTQMGQEVILRCVPISNHLYFYWYRQILGQKVEFLVSFYNNEISEKSEIFDDQFSVERPDGSNFTLKIRSTKLEDSAMYFCASSGQNSYEQYFGPGTRLTVT.

The V gene is TRBV4-3, the J gene TRBJ2-3, with 8 bases identical to TRBD1. Germline lookup yields CDR1 LGHNA and CDR2 YSLEER. V shed 1 base, J shed 4 bases, and the junction held 4 bases outside the gene matches. The CDR3 sequence is 15 residues long. The CDR3 reads CASSQGTGWADTQYF. The CDR3 DNA is TGCGCCAGCAGCCAAGGGACAGGGTGGGCAGATACGCAGTATTTT.

V and J are TRBV7-2 and TRBJ1-2; D gene uncertain. The CDR3 covers 15 residues. V gave up 5 bases and J gave up 2 bases, with 15 bases separating them. Germline-derived CDR1 and CDR2 are SGHTA and FQGNSA. The CDR3 here is CASSPQNEGNYGYTF. CDR3 nucleotide sequence: TGTGCCAGCAGCCCCCAGAACGAGGGAAACTATGGCTACACCTTC.

Remarks on this clone: One end of the junction fails to match germline, which may point to a read error. This chain connects TRBV2 to TRBJ2-7; 7 nucleotides match TRBD2. The V gene's germline CDR1 is SNHLY and CDR2 FYNNEI. The CDR3 is 15 residues long. The CDR3 bases are TGTGCCAGCAGTTACAGTGGGACTAATTTCTACGAGCAATACTTC. It translates to CASSYSGTNFYEQYF.

The chain couples TRBV28 to TRBJ2-2; the D gene is possibly TRBD2 (5 bases). The length of the CDR3 is 16 residues. The germline V and J ends were trimmed by 7 bases and 5 bases, with 20 bases remaining between them. Germline V gene sequence: CDR1 MDHEN, CDR2 SYDVKM. The CDR3 reads CASTRPRRTGTGELFF. In DNA, the CDR3 is TGTGCCAGCACCCGGCCTCGCCGCACGGGGACCGGGGAGCTGTTTTTT.

The J gene is TRBJ1-2, the V gene TRBV9, with D unresolved. Germline lookup yields CDR1 SGDLS and CDR2 YYNGEE. The CDR3 is 13 residues long. Trimming cost V 2 bases and J 4 bases, with 9 bases left between them. In nucleotides, the CDR3 is TGTGCCAGCAGCGTGGGCATGGGCTATGGCTACACCTTC. Amino acids: CASSVGMGYGYTF.

The V gene is TRBV7-3, the J gene TRBJ2-3, with 10 bases that match TRBD2. The germline CDR1 and CDR2 sequences are SGHTA and FQGTGA. The CDR3 spans 16 residues. The V segment lost 5 bases and the J segment 2 bases; nucleotides outside the gene matches: 7. This chain's CDR3 is CASSLLAGGNTDTQYF. CDR3 nucleotides: TGTGCCAGCAGCCTCTTAGCGGGGGGTAACACAGATACGCAGTATTTT.

The genes are TRBV18 and TRBJ2-7; TRBD1 agrees at 7 bases. The ends lost 3 bases at V and 3 bases at J; junction bases unmatched: 8. Germline V CDR1 and CDR2: KGHSH, LQKENI. This CDR3 spans 15 amino acids. The CDR3 spells CASSPRRDSNYEQYF. DNA for the CDR3: TGTGCCAGCTCACCCCGCCGGGACAGTAACTACGAGCAGTACTTC.

The J gene is TRBJ2-7, the V gene TRBV11-1, with 10 nucleotides matching TRBD1. There are 15 residues in the CDR3. The V segment lost 5 bases and the J segment 5 bases; nucleotides outside the gene matches: 9. Germline V CDR1 and CDR2: SGHAT, FQDESV (reference sequence). In DNA form, the CDR3 reads TGTGCCAGCAGCGCCCCGGGACAGGGGATCCACGAGCAGTACTTC. Its protein is CASSAPGQGIHEQYF.

This chain joins TRBV7-9 and TRBJ2-4, with D uncertain. The V end lost 5 bases, the J end lost 6 bases, and 14 bases lay between the germline ends. The germline V gene encodes CDR1 SEHNR and CDR2 FQNEAQ (reference sequence). The CDR3 contains 14 residues. The CDR3: CASSISTIGNIQYF. In nucleotides, the CDR3 is TGTGCCAGCAGCATATCTACTATCGGAAACATTCAGTACTTC.